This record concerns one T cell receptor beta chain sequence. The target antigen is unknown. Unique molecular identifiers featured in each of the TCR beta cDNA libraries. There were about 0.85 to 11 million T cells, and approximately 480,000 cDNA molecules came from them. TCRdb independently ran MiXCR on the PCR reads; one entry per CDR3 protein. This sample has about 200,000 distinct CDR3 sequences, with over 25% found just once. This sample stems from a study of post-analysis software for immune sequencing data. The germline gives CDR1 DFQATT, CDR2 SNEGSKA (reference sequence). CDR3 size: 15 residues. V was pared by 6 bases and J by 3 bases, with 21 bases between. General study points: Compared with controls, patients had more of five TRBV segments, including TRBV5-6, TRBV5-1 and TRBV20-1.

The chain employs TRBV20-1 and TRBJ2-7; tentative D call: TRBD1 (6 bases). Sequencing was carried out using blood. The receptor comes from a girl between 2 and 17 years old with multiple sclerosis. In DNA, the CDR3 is TGCAGTGCCAGACTAAACCACAGGGACGACTACGAGCAGTACTTC. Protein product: CSARLNHRDDYEQYF.